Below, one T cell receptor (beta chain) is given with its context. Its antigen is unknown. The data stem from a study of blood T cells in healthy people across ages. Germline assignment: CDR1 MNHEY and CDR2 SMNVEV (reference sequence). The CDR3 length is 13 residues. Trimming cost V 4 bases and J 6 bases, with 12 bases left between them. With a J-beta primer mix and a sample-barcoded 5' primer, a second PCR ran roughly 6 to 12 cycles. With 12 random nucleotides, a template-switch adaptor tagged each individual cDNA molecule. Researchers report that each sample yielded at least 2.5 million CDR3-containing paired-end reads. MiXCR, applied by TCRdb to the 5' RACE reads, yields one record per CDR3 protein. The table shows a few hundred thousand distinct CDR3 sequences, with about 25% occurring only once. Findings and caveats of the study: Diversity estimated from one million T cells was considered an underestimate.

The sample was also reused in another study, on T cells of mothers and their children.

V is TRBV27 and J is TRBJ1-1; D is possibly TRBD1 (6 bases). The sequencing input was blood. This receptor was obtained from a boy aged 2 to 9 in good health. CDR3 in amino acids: CASSWTEDSEAFF. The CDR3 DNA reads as TGTGCCAGCAGTTGGACAGAGGACTCTGAAGCTTTCTTT.